This T cell receptor beta chain stems from a study of beta chain features in type 1 diabetes. Study background: Cell yields, age and gender were similar between patients and healthy donors. Findings and limits, study-wide: When VDJ junctions were examined, type 1 diabetes patients showed fewer insertions and more deletions.

The ends lost 0 bases at V and 1 base at J; junction bases unmatched: 3. The CDR3 runs to 16 residues. The purity of all sorted populations exceeded 95%. This clone was seen a few times. Its antigen is not known. Since all of the isolated RNA was reverse transcribed, expressed TCRB transcripts were what got sequenced. Profiled with immunoSEQ multiplex PCR; TCRdb holds only in-frame clones, not every one. Among 150,000 to 190,000 clones listed, 11% were seen once. This receptor was obtained from a man between 18 and 29 years old in good health. V usage is TRBV23-1 and J usage is TRBJ1-1; 9 nucleotides line up with TRBD1. TRBV23-1 is an ORF; its function is uncertain. Input material: central memory CD4+ T cells from blood. CDR3 loop: CASSQSGDRENTEAFF. The CDR3, as DNA: TGCGCCAGCAGTCAATCCGGGGACAGGGAGAACACTGAAGCTTTCTTT.